Following are 29 T cell receptor beta chains from one sample sequenced in a study of cytomegalovirus exposure and HLA in healthy donors. The PCR used 60 Vbeta and 13 Jbeta primers. Here immunoSEQ multiplex PCR was the method, and the copy in TCRdb shows in-frame clones only, minus some. The sample lists about 160,000 clones; roughly 80% were seen once. Sample: PBMCs. These receptors were taken from a woman aged 45-59 years in good health and CMV-seronegative.

The rearrangement joins TRBV5-1 to TRBJ2-7; perhaps TRBD1 as D (6 bases). CDR3 length: 14 residues. The V end was cut by 4 bases, the J end by 0 bases, with 11 bases between. The germline V gene encodes CDR1 SGHRS and CDR2 YFSETQ. The CDR3 sequence is CASSKGQNSYEQYF. In nucleotides, the CDR3 is TGCGCCAGCAGCAAGGGACAAAACTCCTACGAGCAGTACTTC.

This chain links TRBV2 with TRBJ1-5, with D maybe TRBD1 (6 bases). The V gene's germline CDR1 is SNHLY and CDR2 FYNNEI. CDR3 length equals 15 residues. V was shortened by 5 bases and J by 7 bases, with 18 bases between the two germline ends. In nucleotides, the CDR3 is TGTGCCAGCAGTCCCGAGATGGGCAGGGGACAGCCCCAGCATTTT. It translates to CASSPEMGRGQPQHF.

The chain carries TRBV5-4 and TRBJ2-7; no reliable D call. CDR1 and CDR2 (germline): SGHNT, YYREEE (reference sequence). This CDR3 region has 13 residues. Trimming shortened V by 3 bases and J by 2 bases, and 9 bases separated the two germline ends. CDR3 DNA: TGTGCCAGCAGCTCCCCGTTAGCCTACGAGCAGTACTTC. It specifies CASSSPLAYEQYF.

The chain has TRBV2 and TRBJ1-1, with TRBD1 as a possible D gene (5 bases). Trimming removed 3 bases from V and 3 bases from J, with 11 bases in between. The CDR3 is 14 amino acids. Germline CDR1 SNHLY, CDR2 FYNNEI. The DNA of the CDR3 is TGTGCCAGCAGTGAGGGGACTCGTCACACTGAAGCTTTCTTT. Translated, it gives CASSEGTRHTEAFF.

The V and J genes are TRBV29-1 and TRBJ2-7; the D gene is possibly TRBD1 (5 bases). Germline lookup yields CDR1 SQVTM and CDR2 ANQGSEA. V dropped 3 bases and J dropped 5 bases, with 8 bases sitting between them. This CDR3 region has 11 residues. For the CDR3, the DNA is TGCAGCGTTGAGGAAGGGGACGAGCAGTACTTC. The encoded protein is CSVEEGDEQYF.

The chain is built from TRBV7-6 and TRBJ1-5; no clear D gene. V lost 1 base and J 0 bases, leaving 10 bases between the germline ends. This CDR3 is built from 16 residues. Germline V gives CDR1 SGHVS, CDR2 FNYEAQ. The CDR3 loop reads CASSLGSGDSNQPQHF. As DNA, the CDR3 is TGTGCCAGCAGCTTAGGTTCCGGAGATAGCAATCAGCCCCAGCATTTT.

The chain carries TRBV4-3 and TRBJ2-7; tentative D call: TRBD1 (5 bases). Trimming pared 1 base from V and 5 bases from J, leaving 15 bases between. Germline lookup yields CDR1 LGHNA and CDR2 YSLEER. The CDR3 totals 15 residues. CDR3 in amino acids: CASSQATGRANEQYF. Written as DNA, the CDR3 is TGCGCCAGCAGCCAAGCGACCGGCAGGGCGAACGAGCAGTACTTC.

This chain links TRBV6-1 with TRBJ1-2; the D gene is possibly TRBD1 (5 bases). The V and J ends lost 5 bases and 7 bases respectively, with 17 bases between them. The CDR3 is made up of 14 amino acids. Germline values: CDR1 MNHNS, CDR2 SASEGT. CDR3 protein: CASSYQGSFGGYTF. Here the CDR3 DNA reads TGTGCCAGCAGTTATCAGGGCAGTTTCGGTGGCTACACCTTC.

This clone has a handful of counts. This rearrangement joins TRBV6-6 to TRBJ1-2; D is uncertain. Germline CDR1 is MNHNY and CDR2 is SVGAGI (reference sequence). The CDR3 is made up of 14 amino acids. Trimming cost V 6 bases and J 8 bases, with 19 bases left between them. In DNA, the CDR3 is TGTGCCAGCAGCCCCGTGTGGCCTCCTCCAGGCTACACCTTC. It encodes CASSPVWPPPGYTF.

The rearrangement joins TRBV6-6 to TRBJ2-1, with 10 bases identical to TRBD2. Losses at the gene ends were 5 bases for V and 3 bases for J; bases not matched to a gene: 4. The germline gives CDR1 MNHNY, CDR2 SVGAGI (reference sequence). CDR3 length equals 15 residues. In nucleotides, the CDR3 is TGTGCCAGCAGTCCGGGACTAGCGATCTACAATGAGCAGTTCTTC. This gives the protein CASSPGLAIYNEQFF.

The chain combines TRBV7-4 with TRBJ1-1; D possibly corresponds to TRBD1 (6 bases). The V end lost 8 bases, the J end lost 1 base, and 20 bases lay between the germline ends. Germline CDR1 reads SGHVT; CDR2 reads SQSDAQ. This CDR3 is built from 16 residues. The CDR3 DNA reads TGTGCCAGCCCCCGGGCAGGGGTAGGGGAGAACACTGAAGCTTTCTTT. This codes for CASPRAGVGENTEAFF.

This sequence joins TRBV29-1 and TRBJ1-2, with D perhaps TRBD1 (5 bases). Trimming shortened V by 5 bases and J by 2 bases, and 12 bases separated the two germline ends. The CDR3 has 13 residues. CDR1 and CDR2 (germline): SQVTM, ANQGSEA. In DNA form, the CDR3 reads TGCAGCGTTACGGGGGTGACGAACTATGGCTACACCTTC. Its protein is CSVTGVTNYGYTF.

The rearrangement links TRBV10-3 to TRBJ2-1, with 9 nucleotides matching TRBD2. CDR3 length equals 16 residues. V gave up 2 bases and J gave up 0 bases; unmatched junction bases: 2. The V gene's germline CDR1 is ENHRY and CDR2 SYGVKD. CDR3 protein: CAISESGGSSYNEQFF. CDR3 in DNA: TGTGCCATCAGTGAGAGCGGGGGGAGCTCCTACAATGAGCAGTTCTTC.

The rearrangement uses TRBV7-8 and TRBJ1-4; maybe TRBD1 (5 bases). The V gene's germline CDR1 is SGHVS and CDR2 FQNEAQ. The CDR3 runs 14 residues. The V and J ends lost 2 bases and 4 bases respectively, with 8 bases between them. The CDR3 DNA reads TGTGCCAGCAGCTTACCGGGGGGTAATGAAAAACTGTTTTTT. Translated, it gives CASSLPGGNEKLFF.

As DNA, the CDR3 is TGCGCCAGCAGCTTGGCGGGGGATCTGAACACCATATATTTT. Translating it yields CASSLAGDLNTIYF. The V call is TRBV5-1, the J call TRBJ1-3, with D possibly being TRBD1 (5 bases). Germline CDR1 and CDR2: SGHRS and YFSETQ. CDR3 length: 14 residues. V lost 0 bases and J 7 bases, leaving 11 bases between the germline ends.

The chain couples TRBV13 to TRBJ2-3; 9 nucleotides align to TRBD2. Per the germline V gene, CDR1 is PRHDT and CDR2 is FYEKMQ (reference sequence). V lost 4 bases and J lost 3; bases outside the gene matches: 17. The CDR3 is 19 amino acids. The CDR3 spells CASSSGTGLAGSGTDTQYF. The DNA of the CDR3 is TGTGCCAGCAGCTCCGGAACGGGACTAGCTGGAAGTGGGACAGATACGCAGTATTTT.

The CDR3, as DNA: TGTGCCAGCAGCCGGACTAGCGGGAGGGCCCTGGTCAATGAGCAGTTCTTC. Its translation: CASSRTSGRALVNEQFF. This chain links TRBV7-6 with TRBJ2-1; 15 bases are shared with TRBD2. This CDR3 has 17 residues. Germline V gene data show CDR1 as SGHVS and CDR2 as FNYEAQ. The trim removed 5 bases at V and 6 bases at J, leaving 8 bases unmatched.

A single count supports this clone. The chain joins TRBV7-9 to TRBJ1-2; D is perhaps TRBD1 (5 bases). Germline V CDR1 and CDR2: SEHNR, FQNEAQ (reference sequence). Trimming removed 3 bases from V and 7 bases from J, with 9 bases in between. CDR3 length: 12 amino acids. The DNA of the CDR3 is TGTGCCAGCAGCTTCACAGGTGGTGGCTACACCTTC. As protein: CASSFTGGGYTF. The full variable domain, rest sourced from reference TRBV7-9 and TRBJ1-2, is DTGVSQNPRHKITKRGQNVTFRCDPISEHNRLYWYRQTLGQGPEFLTYFQNEAQLEKSRLLSDRFSAERPKGSFSTLEIQRTEQGDSAMYLCASSFTGGGYTFGSGTRLTVV.

The chain uses TRBV4-3 and TRBJ2-5, with 11 nucleotides matching TRBD2. The CDR3 extends over 21 amino acids. Trimming cost V 4 bases and J 3 bases; bases outside gene matches: 22. CDR1 and CDR2 from the germline V gene are LGHNA and YSLEER. CDR3 sequence reads: CASSLLRRVAGGGIHEETQYF. In DNA form, the CDR3 reads TGCGCCAGCAGCCTCTTACGGAGGGTAGCGGGAGGGGGTATTCACGAAGAGACCCAGTACTTC.

The chain carries TRBV5-4 and TRBJ1-6, with 11 bases that match TRBD1. Germline CDR1 SGHNT, CDR2 YYREEE (reference sequence). The CDR3 loop spans 13 amino acids. V was clipped by 3 bases and J by 14 bases; unmatched bases: 4. The CDR3 reads CASSSGQGGTLHF. The CDR3 DNA sequence: TGTGCCAGCAGCTCGGGACAGGGGGGGACCCTCCACTTT. The full variable domain, completed using reference TRBV5-4 and TRBJ1-6, is ETGVTQSPTHLIKTRGQQVTLRCSSQSGHNTVSWYQQALGQGPQFIFQYYREEENGRGNFPPRFSGLQFPNYSSELNVNALELDDSALYLCASSSGQGGTLHFGNGTRLTVT.

This clone has a handful of counts. This sample includes further DNA sequences coding for the same CDR3. The chain combines TRBV7-9 with TRBJ2-7; D is possibly TRBD1 (6 bases). Germline assignment: CDR1 SEHNR and CDR2 FQNEAQ (reference sequence). The CDR3 loop spans 16 amino acids. Trimming shortened V by 1 base and J by 2 bases, and 15 bases separated the two germline ends. CDR3 DNA: TGTGCCAGCAGCTTAGGTCCCTCAGGGGACCCCTACGAGCAGTACTTC. This sequence encodes CASSLGPSGDPYEQYF.

This chain connects TRBV5-1 to TRBJ2-1, with D perhaps matching TRBD2 (6 bases). The length of the CDR3 is 15 residues. CDR1 is SGHRS and CDR2 is YFSETQ in the germline V gene. The germline V and J ends were trimmed by 5 bases and 4 bases, with 16 bases remaining between them. CDR3 loop: CASSHGREPYNEQFF. CDR3 sequence (DNA): TGCGCCAGCAGTCACGGACGGGAGCCATACAATGAGCAGTTCTTC.

CDR3 sequence (DNA): TGTGCCAGCAGCATTGGACTAGCGGCTTACGAGCAGTACTTC. Translation: CASSIGLAAYEQYF. The chain combines TRBV9 with TRBJ2-7; TRBD2 agrees at 10 bases. Germline V CDR1 and CDR2: SGDLS, YYNGEE. CDR3 size: 14 residues. Losses at the gene ends were 4 bases for V and 4 bases for J; bases not matched to a gene: 5.

This clone was picked up a small number of times. The chain recombines TRBV5-4 with TRBJ1-2; D might be TRBD1 (6 bases). Germline V gives CDR1 SGHNT, CDR2 YYREEE (reference sequence). V shed 1 base and J shed 1 base, with 11 bases lying between them. This CDR3 has 15 residues. The CDR3 nucleotides read TGTGCCAGCAGCTTGCAGGGGCCGTTTAACTATGGCTACACCTTC. This codes for CASSLQGPFNYGYTF.

This chain links TRBV7-3 with TRBJ2-3, with 14 bases aligning to TRBD2. With 4 bases clipped from V and 5 bases from J, the junction kept 5 bases outside the gene matches. The CDR3 is 16 amino acids. The germline gives CDR1 SGHTA, CDR2 FQGTGA. CDR3 in DNA: TGTGCCAGCAGCTCAGGACTAGCGGGGGGTCTAGATACGCAGTATTTT. Encoded protein: CASSSGLAGGLDTQYF.

This clone came up once. This chain links TRBV27 with TRBJ2-1; 9 bases align to TRBD2. CDR1 is MNHEY, CDR2 SMNVEV, per germline (reference sequence). The J segment lost 6 bases and the V segment lost 3 bases, leaving 12 bases of the junction unmatched. This CDR3 spans 17 amino acids. CDR3 DNA: TGTGCCAGCAGTTTTTTCGCGGGAGGGTTCAAAAGCAATGAGCAGTTCTTC. Its protein product is CASSFFAGGFKSNEQFF.

This clone appeared a single time. The chain carries TRBV7-2 and TRBJ2-7, with 7 positions matching TRBD2. The ends lost 5 bases at V and 3 bases at J; junction bases unmatched: 16. The CDR3 has 17 residues. Germline loops: CDR1 SGHTA, CDR2 FQGNSA. CDR3 sequence (DNA): TGTGCCAGCAGCCGCTTGGGGGGGGGTCAAACTAGCTACGAGCAGTACTTC. Its translation is CASSRLGGGQTSYEQYF.

The chain recombines TRBV11-2 with TRBJ2-2, with 11 bases lining up with TRBD2. Germline trimming cut 2 bases from V and 8 bases from J; bases unmatched to any gene: 10. CDR1 is SGHAT, CDR2 FQNNGV, per germline. There are 17 residues in the CDR3. The CDR3 DNA follows: TGTGCCAGCAGCTTACACTCTAGCGGGGGGAATAGGGGGGAGCTGTTTTTT. Translating it yields CASSLHSSGGNRGELFF.

The rearrangement uses TRBV19 and TRBJ2-5, with 9 bases lining up with TRBD2. With V trimmed by 4 bases and J by 3 bases, 9 bases remained unmatched. Germline V gene lookup returns CDR1 LNHDA and CDR2 SQIVND (reference sequence). This CDR3 spans 16 amino acids. CDR3 coding DNA: TGTGCCAGTAGTACTTCGCCGGGACTAGCTAAAGAGACCCAGTACTTC. Protein: CASSTSPGLAKETQYF.